This T cell receptor (beta chain) was captured by sequencing in a study of blood T cell repertoires in COVID-19. Overall study: The United States, Italy and Spain were the sources of the acute and convalescent COVID-19 samples.

The CDR3 has 13 residues. The V gene's germline CDR1 is LGHNT and CDR2 FRNRAP. V was clipped by 8 bases and J by 6 bases, with 16 bases between them. Cohorts were assigned according to the clinical history that participants reported. Sequencing used immunoSEQ multiplex PCR; TCRdb keeps in-frame clones, though not all of them. The sample shows 250,000 or so clones, about 89% of them seen only once. The clonotype comes from a human donor in a cohort exposed to, infected with or recovered from COVID-19 (not recorded which). The donor label of this sample is uncertain. The sequencing sample was made of PBMCs or T cells enriched from blood (not recorded which). The V gene is TRBV12-5, the J gene TRBJ1-1, with D maybe TRBD1 (5 bases). CDR3 amino acids: CASRSGRAPEAFF. The DNA of the CDR3 is TGTGCTAGTCGTTCAGGGCGAGCCCCTGAAGCTTTCTTT.